This note documents a single T cell receptor beta chain sequence. Deletions cut 6 bases from V and 0 bases from J, with 9 bases between. The CDR3 loop spans 14 amino acids. Germline CDR1 MNHEY, CDR2 SVGAGI. Clones were sequenced by immunoSEQ multiplex PCR, and TCRdb holds only the in-frame ones, with some missing. Of 350,000 or so clones listed, roughly nine tenths are singletons. The data stem from a study of blood T cell repertoires in COVID-19. The V and J genes are TRBV6-5 and TRBJ1-5; D possibly corresponds to TRBD1 (5 bases). This clonotype was sampled from a woman aged 55-69 years with COVID-19, enrolled during active disease. Sequencing was carried out using peripheral blood. The CDR3 nucleotides read TGTGCCAGCAGCCGGACAAATAGCAATCAGCCCCAGCATTTT. Amino acid sequence: CASSRTNSNQPQHF.